This record looks at one T cell receptor beta chain sequence and its context. No cognate antigen has been identified for it. No base quality values were provided; no much bigger clone lies one nucleotide off. The data derive from a study of blood T cell repertoires in COVID-19 (dated by TCRdb to about 2020). Background for the entire study: Samples from collaborators originated in the United States, Italy and Spain and spanned both the acute and convalescent phases of COVID-19. The samples were drawn from the first 160 participants of the ongoing ImmuneRACE study and from 950 to 1,500 subjects provided by 6 global collaborators. A de-identified subject ID, COVID-19 status, age in years and sex were almost always included in the sample metadata. The prospective study material was composed of cDNA or gDNA derived from T cells, B-cell-depleted T cells, or PBMCs. HLA class I and class II types, where available, came from metadata supplied by the sample provider rather than from assay-based typing. Subjects who had been exposed to COVID-19, were actively infected with it, or had recovered from it provided the deeply sampled blood TCRbeta repertoires that made up the dataset. The repertoires were released in a freely available public database meant as a resource for research on the immune response to SARS-CoV-2.

The study at large found these results: Clinical and demographic metadata were provided uncurated, with the amount varying by source and participant.

The CDR3 measures 14 amino acids from cysteine to phenylalanine. Only CDR3 DNA is held: 42 bases, read in frame from base 1. CDR1 and CDR2 were assigned from the germline V gene as MNHEY and SVGEGT. Trimming at the junction amounts to 5 bases on V and 3 bases on J, and the germline ends lie 13 bases apart. TCRbeta CDR3 regions were amplified from genomic DNA using the immunoSEQ Assay, a bias-controlled multiplex PCR. Processing in the source paper ran as follows. The number of nucleated cells in each sample was estimated by amplification of reference gene primers within the assay. Sequence reads were collapsed and filtered to measure the absolute abundance of every unique TCRbeta CDR3 rearrangement. For each sample, productive Simpson clonality was calculated as the square root of Simpson's diversity index over productive rearrangements. TCRdb carries this immuneACCESS record with in-frame sequences only. Its versions omit some clonotypes, under half of them owing to an unresolved V gene in the studies checked, with the rest unexplained. V and J calls and clone size are copied from that table; D and trimming were computed from the DNA. In this sample the table shows a few hundred thousand clones, approximately 89% of which occur a single time. The ten largest clones take up 2% to 2.5% of the sample.

Participants in the prospective study were aged about 18 to 89 years, lived in approximately 26 United States geographic areas, and enrolled through a virtual design. In the prospective study, participants were assigned to cohorts based on the clinical history participants reported in a screening survey and a study questionnaire. Each participant in the prospective study had whole blood, serum and a nasopharyngeal or oropharyngeal swab collected by mobile phlebotomists. Participants in the prospective study had the option to provide additional blood draws and questionnaires over an approximately 2-month period. Before DNA extraction, blood samples from the prospective study were shipped at room temperature or frozen.

The chain joins TRBV6-2 or TRBV6-3 to TRBJ1-2; the best D guess is TRBD1, with 6 bases matching. Sequencing input: PBMCs or T cells enriched from blood (not recorded which). This receptor was identified in a woman between 40 and 50 years old with acute COVID-19. The nucleotides read TGTGCCAGCAGTCCCGAGGACAGAGACTATGGCTACACCTTC. Its amino acids are CASSPEDRDYGYTF.